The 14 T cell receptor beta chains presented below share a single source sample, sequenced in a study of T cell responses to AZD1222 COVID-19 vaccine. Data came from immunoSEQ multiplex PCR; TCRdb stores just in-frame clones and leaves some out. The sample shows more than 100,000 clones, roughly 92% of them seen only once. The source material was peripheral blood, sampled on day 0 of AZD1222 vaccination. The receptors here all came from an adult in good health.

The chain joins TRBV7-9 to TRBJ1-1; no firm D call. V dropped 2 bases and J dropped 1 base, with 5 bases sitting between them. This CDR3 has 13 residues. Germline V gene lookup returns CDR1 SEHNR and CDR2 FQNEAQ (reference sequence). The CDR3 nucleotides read TGTGCCAGCAGCTTACTAGAGAACACTGAAGCTTTCTTT. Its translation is CASSLLENTEAFF.

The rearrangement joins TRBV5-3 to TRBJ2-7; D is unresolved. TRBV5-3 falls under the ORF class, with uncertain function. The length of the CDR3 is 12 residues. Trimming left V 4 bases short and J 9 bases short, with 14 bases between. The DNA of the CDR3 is TGTGCCAGAAGCACTCTATTTTCTAGGCAGTACGTC. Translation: CARSTLFSRQYV.

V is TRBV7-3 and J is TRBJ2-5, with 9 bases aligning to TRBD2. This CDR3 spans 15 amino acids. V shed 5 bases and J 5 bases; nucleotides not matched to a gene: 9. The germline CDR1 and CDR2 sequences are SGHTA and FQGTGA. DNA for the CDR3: TGTGCCAGCAGCCCCTCAGCGGGAGGAGGGGAGACCCAGTACTTC. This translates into CASSPSAGGGETQYF.

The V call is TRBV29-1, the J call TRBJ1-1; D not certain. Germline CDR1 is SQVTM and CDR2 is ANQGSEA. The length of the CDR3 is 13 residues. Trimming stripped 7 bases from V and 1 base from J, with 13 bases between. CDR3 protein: CSAGRVPNTEAFF. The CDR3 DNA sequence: TGCAGCGCGGGTAGGGTCCCGAACACTGAAGCTTTCTTT.

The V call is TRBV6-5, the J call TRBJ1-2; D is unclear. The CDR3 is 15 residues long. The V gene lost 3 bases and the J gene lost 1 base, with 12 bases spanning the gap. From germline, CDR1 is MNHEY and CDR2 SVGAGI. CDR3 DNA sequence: TGTGCCAGCAGTTATAGTGGACCCAGTAACTATGGCTACACCTTC. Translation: CASSYSGPSNYGYTF.

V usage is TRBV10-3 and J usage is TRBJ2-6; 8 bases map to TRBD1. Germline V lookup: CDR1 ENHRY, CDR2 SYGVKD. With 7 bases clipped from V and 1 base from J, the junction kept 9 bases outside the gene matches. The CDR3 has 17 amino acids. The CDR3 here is CAITPSGDRSGANVLTF. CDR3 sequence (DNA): TGTGCCATCACGCCTTCGGGGGACAGGTCTGGGGCCAACGTCCTGACTTTC.

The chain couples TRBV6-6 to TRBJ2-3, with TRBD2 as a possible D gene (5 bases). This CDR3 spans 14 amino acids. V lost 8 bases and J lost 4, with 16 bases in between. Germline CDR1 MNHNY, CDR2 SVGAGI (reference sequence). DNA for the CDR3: TGTGCCAGCCAAAGCTCCAGCGGTCCAGATACGCAGTATTTT. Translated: CASQSSSGPDTQYF.

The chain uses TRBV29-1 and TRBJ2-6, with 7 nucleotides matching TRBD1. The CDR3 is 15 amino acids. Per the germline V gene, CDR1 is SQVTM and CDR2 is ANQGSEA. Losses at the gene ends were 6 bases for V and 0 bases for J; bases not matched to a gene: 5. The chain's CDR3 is CSVGDSYSGANVLTF. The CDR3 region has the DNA TGCAGCGTGGGGGACAGCTACTCTGGGGCCAACGTCCTGACTTTC.

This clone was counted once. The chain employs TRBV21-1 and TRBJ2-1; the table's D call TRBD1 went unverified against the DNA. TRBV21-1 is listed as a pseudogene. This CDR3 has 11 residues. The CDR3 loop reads CASSKYRFQFF. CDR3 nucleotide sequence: TGTGCCAGCAGCAAGTACAGGTTTCAGTTCTTC.

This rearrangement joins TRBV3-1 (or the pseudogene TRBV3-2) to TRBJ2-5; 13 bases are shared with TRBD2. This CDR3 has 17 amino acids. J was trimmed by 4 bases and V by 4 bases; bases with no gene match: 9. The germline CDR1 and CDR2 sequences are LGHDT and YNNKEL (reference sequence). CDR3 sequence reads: CASSPMTSGGWAETQYF. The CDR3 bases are TGTGCCAGCAGCCCTATGACTAGCGGGGGGTGGGCAGAGACCCAGTACTTC.

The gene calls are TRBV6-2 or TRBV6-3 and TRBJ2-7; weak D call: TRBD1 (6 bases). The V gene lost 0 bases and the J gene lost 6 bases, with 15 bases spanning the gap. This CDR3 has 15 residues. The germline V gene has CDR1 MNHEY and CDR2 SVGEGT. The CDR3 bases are TGTGCCAGCAGTTACTCTCAGGCAGGGGTAGGCGAGCAGTACGTC. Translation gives CASSYSQAGVGEQYV.

Written as DNA, the CDR3 is TGTGCCAGCAACCGAAACCTTAACTATGGCTACACCTTC. This translates into CASNRNLNYGYTF. The chain links TRBV9 to TRBJ1-2; D gene uncertain. CDR1 and CDR2 (germline): SGDLS, YYNGEE. This CDR3 region has 13 residues. V lost 6 bases and J lost 1, with 10 bases in between.

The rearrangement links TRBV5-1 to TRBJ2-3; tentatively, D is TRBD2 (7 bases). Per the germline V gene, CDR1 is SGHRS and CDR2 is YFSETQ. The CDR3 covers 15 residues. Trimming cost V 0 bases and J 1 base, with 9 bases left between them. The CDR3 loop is CASSLDGGRTDTQYF. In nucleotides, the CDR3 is TGCGCCAGCAGCTTGGACGGGGGGCGCACAGATACGCAGTATTTT.

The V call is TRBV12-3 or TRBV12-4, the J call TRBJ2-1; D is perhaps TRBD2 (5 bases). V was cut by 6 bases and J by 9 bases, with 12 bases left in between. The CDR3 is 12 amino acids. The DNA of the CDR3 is TGTGCCAGCAGCCTTGAGAGCGGTGAGCAGTTCTTC. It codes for CASSLESGEQFF.